These 12 T cell receptor beta chains were sequenced from one sample in a study of molecular identifiers for immune sequencing clone quantification. Each CDR3 protein gets one entry after TCRdb re-called the PCR reads with MiXCR. This table holds under 600,000 distinct CDR3 sequences, 20% to 25% found once. Input material: naive CD8+ T cells from blood, with Jurkat cell RNA spiked in. The subset is: FACS-sorted CD8+CD4-CCR7+CD45RA+ naive T cells. Source of these receptors: a human donor in good health. Some libraries in this study had Jurkat cell RNA spiked in.

This clonotype was counted at least ten times. The genes are TRBV30 and TRBJ1-4, with 10 positions matching TRBD1. The CDR3 runs to 14 residues. With 3 bases clipped from V and 6 bases from J, the junction kept 4 bases outside the gene matches. In germline, CDR1 is GTSNPN, CDR2 SVGIG (reference sequence). The CDR3 DNA sequence: TGTGCCTGGAGCGAAGGGACAGGGGATGAAAAACTGTTTTTT. Its protein product is CAWSEGTGDEKLFF.

Regarding this clonotype: A clone one base away is much larger, so this may be a read error. The V gene is TRBV25-1, the J gene TRBJ2-7, with D possibly TRBD2 on 6 matching bases. The CDR3 totals 14 residues. Trimming took 5 bases from V and 6 from J, leaving 17 bases between them. Per the germline V gene, CDR1 is MGHDK and CDR2 is SYGVNS. The CDR3 nucleotides are TGTGCCAGCAGTTTACTCGCGCCCGGGGGCGAGCAGTACTTC. Residues: CASSLLAPGGEQYF.

The V and J genes are TRBV7-2 and TRBJ2-1; 11 bases map to TRBD2. Germline CDR1 reads SGHTA; CDR2 reads FQGNSA. The CDR3 extends over 18 amino acids. V lost 2 bases to trimming and J lost 3 bases; unmatched junction nucleotides: 9. CDR3 region: CASSLIVALAGGYNEQFF. The CDR3 bases are TGTGCCAGCAGCTTAATCGTGGCGCTAGCGGGGGGCTACAATGAGCAGTTCTTC. Filled out from reference TRBV7-2 and TRBJ2-1, the complete variable domain reads GAGVSQSPSNKVTEKGKDVELRCDPISGHTALYWYRQSLGQGLEFLIYFQGNSAPDKSGLPSDRFSAERTGGSVSTLTIQRTQQEDSAVYLCASSLIVALAGGYNEQFFGPGTRLTVL.

This clonotype has at least ten counts. The V and J genes are TRBV12-3 or TRBV12-4 and TRBJ2-3; a possible D gene is TRBD2 (6 bases). V was trimmed by 1 base and J by 0 bases, leaving 14 bases between them. The CDR3 consists of 17 residues. The CDR3 DNA reads as TGTGCCAGCAGTTTAGTCAGCCCGGGGACTAGCACAGATACGCAGTATTTT. Amino acids: CASSLVSPGTSTDTQYF.

This clonotype appeared many times. This CDR3 reads CASSIDRGVGQPQHF. Here the CDR3 DNA reads TGTGCCAGTAGTATAGACCGGGGGGTAGGCCAGCCCCAGCATTTT. The chain is built from TRBV19 and TRBJ1-5, with D perhaps matching TRBD1 (5 bases). Looked up from germline, CDR1 is LNHDA and CDR2 is SQIVND (reference sequence). This CDR3 has 15 amino acids. V was cut by 0 bases and J by 7 bases, with 13 bases left in between.

There are a few counts of this clonotype. The V and J genes are TRBV7-9 and TRBJ2-7, with D tentatively TRBD2 (5 bases). Germline V gene sequence: CDR1 SEHNR, CDR2 FQNEAQ (reference sequence). This CDR3 contains 13 residues. The V gene lost 5 bases and the J gene lost 4 bases, with 12 bases spanning the gap. This CDR3 is CASSPKERYEQYF. CDR3 nucleotide sequence: TGTGCCAGCAGCCCAAAGGAGCGGTACGAGCAGTACTTC.

On this clonotype itself: Given a much more abundant clone one base away, this may be a read error. The rearrangement links TRBV4-3 to TRBJ2-7; a weak D match, TRBD2 (6 bases). With 0 bases removed from V and 8 bases from J, the gap between germline ends came to 17 bases. The CDR3 runs 15 residues. Germline V gene sequence: CDR1 LGHNA, CDR2 YSLEER. The CDR3 reads CASSQDLYSGRQQYF. CDR3 nucleotide sequence: TGCGCCAGCAGCCAAGATCTATACAGCGGGCGCCAGCAGTACTTC.

This clonotype was found many times. The chain couples TRBV7-8 to TRBJ2-7, with TRBD1 identical over 9 bases. Germline V gene lookup returns CDR1 SGHVS and CDR2 FQNEAQ. J lost 0 bases, V lost 4 bases, and 4 bases had no gene match. There are 15 residues in the CDR3. The CDR3 region has the DNA TGTGCCAGCAGCTCCGGGACAGGGTACTCCTACGAGCAGTACTTC. This gives the protein CASSSGTGYSYEQYF.

This clonotype was seen many times. V usage is TRBV4-3 and J usage is TRBJ1-6; 7 bases are a match to TRBD1. CDR3 size: 15 residues. Trimming cost V 2 bases and J 9 bases; bases outside gene matches: 7. In germline, CDR1 is LGHNA, CDR2 YSLEER. CDR3: CASSQMTGFFSPLHF. Written as DNA, the CDR3 is TGCGCCAGCAGCCAAATGACAGGGTTTTTTTCACCCCTCCACTTT.

This rearrangement joins TRBV7-9 to TRBJ2-7, with D perhaps TRBD2 (7 bases). The CDR3 sequence is 15 residues long. Between the trimmed V and J ends, which lost 1 base and 2 bases, there was a span of 12 bases. Per germline, CDR1 SEHNR and CDR2 FQNEAQ (reference sequence). The CDR3 loop reads CASSLGGGATYEQYF. The CDR3 coding sequence is TGTGCCAGCAGCTTAGGGGGGGGGGCCACCTACGAGCAGTACTTC.

This clonotype was counted ten times or more. The chain has TRBV7-2 and TRBJ1-1; D is unresolved. Germline V lookup: CDR1 SGHTA, CDR2 FQGNSA. This CDR3 has 13 amino acids. Trimming stripped 5 bases from V and 2 bases from J, with 9 bases between. The CDR3, as DNA: TGTGCCAGCAGCCAATACACAAACACTGAAGCTTTCTTT. This codes for CASSQYTNTEAFF. Drawing the rest from reference TRBV7-2 and TRBJ1-1, the complete variable domain is GAGVSQSPSNKVTEKGKDVELRCDPISGHTALYWYRQSLGQGLEFLIYFQGNSAPDKSGLPSDRFSAERTGGSVSTLTIQRTQQEDSAVYLCASSQYTNTEAFFGQGTRLTVV.

This clonotype has more than one count but fewer than ten. The rearrangement links TRBV12-3 or TRBV12-4 to TRBJ1-1, with 9 bases that match TRBD1. CDR3 length: 15 residues. Germline trimming cut 5 bases from V and 5 bases from J; bases unmatched to any gene: 9. CDR3 sequence reads: CASSPSGQGATEAFF. The CDR3 DNA reads TGTGCCAGCAGTCCTTCGGGACAGGGCGCTACTGAAGCTTTCTTT.